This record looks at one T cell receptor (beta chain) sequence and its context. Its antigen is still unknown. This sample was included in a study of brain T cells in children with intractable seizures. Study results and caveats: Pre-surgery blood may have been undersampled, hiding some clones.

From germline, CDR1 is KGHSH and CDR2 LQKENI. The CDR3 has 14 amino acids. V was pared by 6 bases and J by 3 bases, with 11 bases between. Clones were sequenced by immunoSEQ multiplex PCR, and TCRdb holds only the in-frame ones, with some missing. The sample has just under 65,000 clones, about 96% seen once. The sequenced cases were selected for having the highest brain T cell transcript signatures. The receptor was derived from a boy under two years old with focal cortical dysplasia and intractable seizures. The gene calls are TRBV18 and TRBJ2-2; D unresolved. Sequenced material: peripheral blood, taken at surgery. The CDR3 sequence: CASSRDGYTGELFF. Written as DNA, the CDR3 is TGTGCCAGCTCTCGTGACGGTTACACCGGGGAGCTGTTTTTT.